This paragraph reports one T cell receptor (beta chain). Its antigen specificity is not known. No much larger clonotype is one base removed from it; base qualities were not supplied. The sample is drawn from a study of cytomegalovirus exposure and HLA in healthy donors (TCRdb year 2017). Describing the broader study: A later analysis indicated that the 120 or so validation repertoires were generated on the platform also employed for the 700 or so repertoires of the first cohort. To predict cytomegalovirus infection status, the study combined high-throughput TCR immunosequencing, statistical association of individual TCRs with disease status, and machine learning. The study aimed to test whether cataloging public T cell receptors could reveal signatures of past pathogen exposure. A separate validation cohort of about 110 different subjects was used in addition to the approximately 640-subject first cohort.

Separate from the roughly 660-subject first cohort, the validation cohort of over 90 subjects was the group to which the donors belonged. CDR1 and CDR2, looked up from the germline V gene, are SGHDT and YYEEEE. The CDR3 runs 13 amino acids, cysteine and phenylalanine included. The read is trimmed to its CDR3 DNA, 39 bases read in frame from base 1. Deletion took 5 bases off V and 1 base off J, with a span of 9 bases between the germline ends. Broader findings and caveats from the paper: In the study, 150 to 200 TCR beta chains were listed as associated with cytomegalovirus. The classifier was reported to diagnose cytomegalovirus status with high specificity and sensitivity in both the original and validation cohorts. All 120 repertoires were used to score co-occurrence in the validation cohort in a later analysis, because that analysis had no HLA typing for the cohort. A few of the identified cytomegalovirus-associated TCR beta chains were confirmed in vitro to be specific for cytomegalovirus antigens. Most TCR sequences were observed very rarely across donors, whereas some public TCRs were present in many individuals. The authors suggested that the approach could potentially be extended to other disease states and immunological phenotypes. Of the cluster scores, around 95% were above 0 in a later analysis, which found that TCRs clustered in the first cohort also tended to co-occur in the 120 validation repertoires.

The library was generated by the immunoSEQ multiplex PCR assay. The authors' analysis ran thus. To diagnose cytomegalovirus status from the catalog of TCR beta chain sequences, a statistical classification framework was built. TCRdb limited this immuneACCESS table to in-frame rearrangements with V and J called. A share of clones is missing; checked studies link under half to unresolved V genes, and the rest is unexplained. The V and J calls and clone size are taken from that table; D and trimming were inferred from the DNA. A total of 220,000 or so clones appear in this sample, around 87% of them only once. Jointly, the top ten make up roughly 2% of the sample.

The sample consisted of PBMCs. The source of this sequence is a woman aged 18-29 years in good health and CMV-seropositive. This sequence uses TRBV5-6 and TRBJ1-1; the best D guess is TRBD1, with 5 bases matching. The bases read TGTGCCAGCAGGCGGGGCCCGAACACTGAAGCTTTCTTT. Its product reads: CASRRGPNTEAFF.